This T cell receptor (beta chain) stems from a study of blood T cell repertoires in COVID-19. About the research overall: Some COVID-19 samples were acute and others convalescent; all came from the United States, Italy and Spain.

Germline-derived CDR1 and CDR2 are SNHLY and FYNNEI. The CDR3 spans 12 residues. Trimming stripped 6 bases from V and 4 bases from J, with 9 bases between. As originally analysed: The assay estimated nucleated cells by amplifying reference gene primers. The data were produced by immunoSEQ multiplex PCR, yet TCRdb's version contains in-frame clones alone and is incomplete. Clone size and the V and J calls come from that table; the DNA yielded D and trimming. The profile shows 250,000 to 350,000 clones, 70% to 85% of them singletons. The sequenced sample consisted of peripheral blood. This chain joins TRBV2 and TRBJ2-5; D might be TRBD1 (5 bases). The clonotype comes from a human donor with COVID-19, enrolled during active disease. The donor label of this sample is uncertain. In nucleotides, the CDR3 is TGTGCCAGCAGCGCTACAGGAGAGACCCAGTACTTC. It codes for CASSATGETQYF.